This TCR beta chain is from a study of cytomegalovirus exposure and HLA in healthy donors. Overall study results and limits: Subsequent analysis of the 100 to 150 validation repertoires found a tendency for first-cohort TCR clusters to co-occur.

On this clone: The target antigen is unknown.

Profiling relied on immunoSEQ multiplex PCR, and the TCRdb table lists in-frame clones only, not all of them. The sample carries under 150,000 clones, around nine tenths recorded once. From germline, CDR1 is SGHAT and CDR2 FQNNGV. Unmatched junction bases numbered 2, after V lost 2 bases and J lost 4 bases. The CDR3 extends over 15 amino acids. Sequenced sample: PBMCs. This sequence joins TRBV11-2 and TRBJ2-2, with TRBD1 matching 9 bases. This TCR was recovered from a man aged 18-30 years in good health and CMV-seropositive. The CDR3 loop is CASSLTGGVTGELFF. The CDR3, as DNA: TGTGCCAGCAGCTTAACAGGGGGCGTCACCGGGGAGCTGTTTTTT.